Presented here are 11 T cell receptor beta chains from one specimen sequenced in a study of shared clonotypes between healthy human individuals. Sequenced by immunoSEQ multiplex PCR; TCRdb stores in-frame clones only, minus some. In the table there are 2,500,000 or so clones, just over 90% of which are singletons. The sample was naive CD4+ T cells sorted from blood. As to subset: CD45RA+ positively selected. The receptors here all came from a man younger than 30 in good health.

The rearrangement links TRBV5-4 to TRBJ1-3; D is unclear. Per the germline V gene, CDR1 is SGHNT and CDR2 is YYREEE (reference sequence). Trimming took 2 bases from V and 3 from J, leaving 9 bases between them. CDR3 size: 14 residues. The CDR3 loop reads CASSLDPVGNTIYF. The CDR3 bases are TGTGCCAGCAGCTTAGATCCCGTTGGAAACACCATATATTTT.

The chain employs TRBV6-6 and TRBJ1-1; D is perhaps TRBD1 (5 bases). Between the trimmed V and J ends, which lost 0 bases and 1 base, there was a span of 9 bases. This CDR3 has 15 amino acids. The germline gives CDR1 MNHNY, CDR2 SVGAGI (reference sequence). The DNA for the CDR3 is TGTGCCAGCAGTTACTCGAGGGGCCAGAACACTGAAGCTTTCTTT. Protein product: CASSYSRGQNTEAFF.

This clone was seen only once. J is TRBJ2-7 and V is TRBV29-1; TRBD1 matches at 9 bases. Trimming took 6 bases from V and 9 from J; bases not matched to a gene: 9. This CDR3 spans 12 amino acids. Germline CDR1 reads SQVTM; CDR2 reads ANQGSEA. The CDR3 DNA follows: TGCAGCGTCGGAGACAGGGGGGGGTGGCAGTACTTC. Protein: CSVGDRGGWQYF.

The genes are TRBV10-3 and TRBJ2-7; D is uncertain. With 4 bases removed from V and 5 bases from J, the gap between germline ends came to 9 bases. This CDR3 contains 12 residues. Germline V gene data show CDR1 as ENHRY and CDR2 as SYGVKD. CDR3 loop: CAISAVYDEQYF. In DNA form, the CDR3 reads TGTGCCATCAGTGCTGTGTACGACGAGCAGTACTTC.

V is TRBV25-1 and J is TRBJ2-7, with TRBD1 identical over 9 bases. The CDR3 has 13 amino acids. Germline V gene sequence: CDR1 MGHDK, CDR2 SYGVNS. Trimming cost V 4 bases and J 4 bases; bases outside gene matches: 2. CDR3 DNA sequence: TGTGCCAGCAGTGTTGACAGGGGGTACGAGCAGTACTTC. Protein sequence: CASSVDRGYEQYF.

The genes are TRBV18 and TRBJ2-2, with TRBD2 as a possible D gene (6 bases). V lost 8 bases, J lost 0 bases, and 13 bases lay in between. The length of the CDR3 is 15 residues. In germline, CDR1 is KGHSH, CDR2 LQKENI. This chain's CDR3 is CASRLGGANTGELFF. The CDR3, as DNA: TGTGCCAGCCGCCTGGGGGGAGCGAACACCGGGGAGCTGTTTTTT.

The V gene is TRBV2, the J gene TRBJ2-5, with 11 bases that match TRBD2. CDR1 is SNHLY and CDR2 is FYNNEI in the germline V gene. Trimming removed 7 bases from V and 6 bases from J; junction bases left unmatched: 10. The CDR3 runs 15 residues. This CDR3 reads CASTRGSGGAQTQYF. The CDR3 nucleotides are TGTGCCAGCACCCGGGGTAGCGGGGGGGCGCAGACCCAGTACTTC.

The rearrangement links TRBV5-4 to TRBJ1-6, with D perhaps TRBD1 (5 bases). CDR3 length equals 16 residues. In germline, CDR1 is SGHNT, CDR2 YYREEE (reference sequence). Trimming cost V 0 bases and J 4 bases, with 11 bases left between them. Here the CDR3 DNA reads TGTGCCAGCAGCTTGGGTCAGGGCTATTATAATTCACCCCTCCACTTT. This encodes CASSLGQGYYNSPLHF.

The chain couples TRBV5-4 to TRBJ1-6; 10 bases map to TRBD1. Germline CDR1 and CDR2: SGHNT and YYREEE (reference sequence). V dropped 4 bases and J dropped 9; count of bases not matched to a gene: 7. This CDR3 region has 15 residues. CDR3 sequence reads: CASSPETGGFSPLHF. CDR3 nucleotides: TGTGCCAGCAGCCCTGAGACAGGGGGCTTTTCACCCCTCCACTTT.

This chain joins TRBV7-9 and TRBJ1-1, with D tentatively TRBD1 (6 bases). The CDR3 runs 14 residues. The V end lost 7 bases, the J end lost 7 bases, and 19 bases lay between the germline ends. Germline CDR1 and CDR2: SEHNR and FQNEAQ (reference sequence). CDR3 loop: CASTIGSGEGEAFF. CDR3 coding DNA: TGTGCCAGCACCATAGGATCAGGGGAGGGTGAAGCTTTCTTT.

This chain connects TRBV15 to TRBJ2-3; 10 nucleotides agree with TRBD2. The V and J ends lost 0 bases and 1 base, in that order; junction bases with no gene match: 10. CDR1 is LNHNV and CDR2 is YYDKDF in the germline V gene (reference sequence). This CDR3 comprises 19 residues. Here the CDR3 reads CATSRDLGTSESRTDTQYF. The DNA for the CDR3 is TGTGCCACCAGCAGAGATCTAGGGACTAGCGAATCACGCACAGATACGCAGTATTTT.